This T cell receptor (beta chain) was recovered during a study of neurological immune-mediated disorders. Trimming at V came to 1 base and at J to 2 bases, leaving 13 bases not matched to a gene. The CDR3 extends over 18 amino acids. CDR1 and CDR2 from the germline V gene are SGHTA and FQGNSA. Study conclusions and caveats: Subjects shared no identical expanded-clone CDR3 amino acid sequences, suggesting private TCR-beta repertoires in all groups.

This clonotype was counted between two and nine times. Its antigen remains unidentified. One entry per CDR3 protein results from TCRdb running MiXCR on the 5' RACE reads. In the table there are some 34,000 distinct CDR3 sequences, 1.5% of which are singletons. This chain connects TRBV7-2 to TRBJ2-5; the match to TRBD2 covers 7 bases. Sequenced: PBMCs. The source is a woman in her 30s with multiple sclerosis. The CDR3 coding sequence is TGTGCCAGCAGCTTAGTCCCGGGGGGTATGACACAACAAGAGACCCAGTACTTC. Protein product: CASSLVPGGMTQQETQYF.